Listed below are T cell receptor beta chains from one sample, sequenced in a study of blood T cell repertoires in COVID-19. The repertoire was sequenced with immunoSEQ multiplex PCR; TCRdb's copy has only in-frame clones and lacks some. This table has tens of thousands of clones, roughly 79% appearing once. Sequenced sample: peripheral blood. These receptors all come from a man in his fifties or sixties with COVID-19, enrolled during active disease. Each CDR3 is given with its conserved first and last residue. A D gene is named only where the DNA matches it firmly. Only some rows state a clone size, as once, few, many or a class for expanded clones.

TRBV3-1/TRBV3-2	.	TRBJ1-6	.	CASSRPGENSPLHF	TGTGCCAGCAGCCGCCCAGGGGAAAATTCACCCCTCCACTTT
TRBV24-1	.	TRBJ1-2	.	CATRQTGSDGYTF	TGTGCCACCCGCCAAACAGGGTCGGATGGCTACACCTTC
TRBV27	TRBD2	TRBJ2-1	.	CASSLGEGREQFF	TGTGCCAGCAGTTTAGGGGAGGGCCGTGAGCAGTTCTTC
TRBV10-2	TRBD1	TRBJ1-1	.	CASSQIDRGPPEAFF	TGCGCCAGCAGCCAAATCGATAGGGGGCCTCCTGAAGCTTTCTTT
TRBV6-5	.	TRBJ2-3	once	CASSRFGEGVVTQYF	TGTGCCAGCAGTCGCTTTGGCGAGGGCGTGGTTACGCAGTATTTT
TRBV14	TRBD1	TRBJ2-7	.	CASGQGAGYEQYF	TGTGCCAGCGGCCAGGGGGCCGGGTACGAGCAGTACTTC
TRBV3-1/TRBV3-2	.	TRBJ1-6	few	CASSQTDSPLHF	TGTGCCAGCAGCCAGACAGATTCACCCCTCCACTTT
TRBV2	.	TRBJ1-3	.	CASSEGRAPHTIYF	TGTGCCAGCAGTGAGGGCAGGGCGCCTCACACCATATATTTT
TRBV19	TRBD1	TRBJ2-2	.	CASSIGTGLTGELFF	TGTGCCAGTAGTATAGGGACAGGGCTGACCGGGGAGCTGTTTTTT
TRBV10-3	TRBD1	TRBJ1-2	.	CAISTGGANYGYTF	TGTGCCATCAGTACAGGGGGAGCTAACTATGGCTACACCTTC
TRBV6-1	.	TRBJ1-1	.	CASSEPAHPMNTEAFF	TGTGCCAGCAGTGAACCCGCACATCCCATGAACACTGAAGCTTTCTTT
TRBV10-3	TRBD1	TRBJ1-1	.	CAIRGQGTPEAFF	TGTGCCATCAGAGGACAGGGAACCCCTGAAGCTTTCTTT
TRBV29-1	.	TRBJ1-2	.	CSVHDRYGYTF	TGCAGCGTGCATGACAGATATGGCTACACCTTC
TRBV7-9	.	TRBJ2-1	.	CASSSRTNILNEQFF	TGTGCCAGCAGCTCCCGGACTAATATTCTCAATGAGCAGTTCTTC
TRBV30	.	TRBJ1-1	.	CAWSKLNTEAFF	TGTGCCTGGAGCAAGCTGAACACTGAAGCTTTCTTT
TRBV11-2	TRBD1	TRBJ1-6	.	CASSWTGGNSPLHF	TGTGCCAGCAGCTGGACAGGGGGGAATTCACCCCTCCACTTT
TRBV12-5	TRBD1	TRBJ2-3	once	CASGTGGSFTDTQYF	TGTGCTAGTGGCACAGGGGGCAGCTTCACAGATACGCAGTATTTT
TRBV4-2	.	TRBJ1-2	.	CASSQVLGVDGYTF	TGTGCCAGCAGCCAAGTTCTAGGGGTAGATGGCTACACCTTC
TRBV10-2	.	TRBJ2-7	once	CASSDSRTDSYEQYF	TGCGCCAGCAGTGACTCAAGGACAGACTCCTACGAGCAGTACTTC
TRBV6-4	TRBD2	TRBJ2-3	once	CASSDSTSGETDTQYF	TGTGCCAGCAGTGACTCAACTAGCGGGGAAACAGATACGCAGTATTTT
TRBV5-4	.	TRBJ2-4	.	CASSLGGTTRALNIQYF	TGTGCCAGCAGCTTGGGAGGAACCACAAGAGCCTTAAACATTCAGTACTTC
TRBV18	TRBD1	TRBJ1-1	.	CASSPGRGLYEAFF	TGTGCCAGCTCACCAGGCAGGGGGCTCTATGAAGCTTTCTTT
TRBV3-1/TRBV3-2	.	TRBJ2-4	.	CASSRGVAKNIQYF	TGTGCCAGCAGCCGGGGGGTAGCCAAAAACATTCAGTACTTC
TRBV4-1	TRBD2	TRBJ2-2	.	CASSLSGSGTGELFF	TGCGCCAGCAGCTTAAGCGGGAGTGGCACCGGGGAGCTGTTTTTT
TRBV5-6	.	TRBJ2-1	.	CASSLNERGQFF	TGTGCCAGCAGCTTGAATGAGAGAGGGCAGTTCTTC
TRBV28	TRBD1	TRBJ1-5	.	CASSSGQGNQPQHF	TGTGCCAGCAGTTCGGGACAGGGGAATCAGCCCCAGCATTTT
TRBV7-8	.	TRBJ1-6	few	CASSLEGRGASPLHF	TGTGCCAGCAGCTTAGAGGGCAGGGGTGCTTCACCCCTCCACTTT
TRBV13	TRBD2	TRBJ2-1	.	CASSLEIRLAGPAQYNEQFF	TGTGCCAGCAGCTTAGAAATTAGGCTAGCGGGGCCGGCCCAATACAATGAGCAGTTCTTC
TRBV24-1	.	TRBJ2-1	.	CATSDAGRSAYNEQFF	TGTGCCACCAGTGACGCGGGGCGCTCGGCATACAATGAGCAGTTCTTC
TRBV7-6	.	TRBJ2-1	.	CASSPVPILYNEQFF	TGTGCCAGCAGCCCAGTCCCAATTTTGTACAATGAGCAGTTCTTC
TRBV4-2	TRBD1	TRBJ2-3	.	CASSQDRGLTDTQYF	TGTGCCAGCAGCCAAGACAGGGGGTTGACAGATACGCAGTATTTT
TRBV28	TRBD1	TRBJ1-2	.	CASKPGGFDGYTF	TGTGCCAGCAAACCAGGGGGCTTTGATGGCTACACCTTC
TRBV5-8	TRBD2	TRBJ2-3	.	CASSSNWGGRAADTQYF	TGTGCCAGCAGCTCGAATTGGGGCGGGAGGGCGGCAGATACGCAGTATTTT
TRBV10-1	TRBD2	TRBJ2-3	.	CASSEGGGPTDTQYF	TGCGCCAGCAGTGAAGGCGGGGGGCCGACAGATACGCAGTATTTT